The present T cell receptor (beta chain) was sequenced within a study of T cells in localized non-small cell lung cancer. Sequenced by immunoSEQ multiplex PCR; TCRdb stores in-frame clones only, minus some. The sample contains 31,000 or so clones, approximately 88% of which appear only once. This CDR3 spans 14 amino acids. Germline CDR1 MGHDK, CDR2 SYGVNS. The V segment lost 8 bases and the J segment 7 bases; nucleotides outside the gene matches: 7. The chain couples TRBV25-1 to TRBJ2-1; TRBD2 matches at 11 bases. The TCR originated in a female donor over 55 with stage I lung adenocarcinoma. The sample consisted of peripheral blood, taken before any cancer treatment. The CDR3 coding sequence is TGTGCCAGCCGAACTAGCGGGAGATGGAATGAGCAGTTCTTC. Translating gives CASRTSGRWNEQFF.